The next 25 T cell receptor beta chains were all read from a single sample in a study of early T cells in non-severe SARS-CoV-2 infection. TCRdb passed the 5' RACE reads through MiXCR, listing each CDR3 protein once. The table includes 50,000 to 85,000 distinct CDR3 sequences, roughly 10% detected once. The specimen was whole blood. The receptors here all came from an adult who was a healthcare worker with PCR-confirmed SARS-CoV-2 infection or an uninfected control (not recorded which).

This clonotype was picked up many times. The V gene is TRBV2, the J gene TRBJ2-2; TRBD2 agrees at 7 bases. The CDR3 is 12 amino acids. The germline V gene encodes CDR1 SNHLY and CDR2 FYNNEI. Trimming cost V 8 bases and J 6 bases; bases outside gene matches: 3. CDR3 sequence: CASRGDSGELFF. The CDR3 nucleotides read TGTGCCAGCCGGGGGGACTCCGGGGAGCTGTTTTTT. Variable domain in full (rest from reference TRBV2 and TRBJ2-2): EPEVTQTPSHQVTQMGQEVILRCVPISNHLYFYWYRQILGQKVEFLVSFYNNEISEKSEIFDDQFSVERPDGSNFTLKIRSTKLEDSAMYFCASRGDSGELFFGEGSRLTVL.

The genes are TRBV29-1 and TRBJ2-7; 9 bases agree with TRBD2. The CDR3 is 15 residues long. Per the germline V gene, CDR1 is SQVTM and CDR2 is ANQGSEA. V was pared by 5 bases and J by 7 bases, with 15 bases of the junction left unmatched. CDR3 sequence reads: CSVWGIAGVSEEQYF. CDR3 in DNA: TGCAGCGTTTGGGGTATAGCGGGAGTGTCTGAAGAGCAGTACTTC.

This clonotype was seen a handful of times. The rearrangement links TRBV10-2 to TRBJ2-3; D remains ambiguous. This CDR3 region has 14 residues. The germline gives CDR1 WSHSY, CDR2 SAAADI. V was cut by 4 bases and J by 2 bases, with 10 bases left in between. This CDR3 reads CASSAYATTDTQYF. CDR3 nucleotide sequence: TGCGCCAGCAGTGCCTACGCAACCACAGATACGCAGTATTTT.

This clonotype was observed a handful of times. The gene calls are TRBV12-3 or TRBV12-4 and TRBJ1-6, with 9 bases matching TRBD1. V lost 3 bases to trimming and J lost 8 bases; unmatched junction nucleotides: 2. This CDR3 region has 14 residues. CDR3: CASSLRTGDSPLHF. In nucleotides, the CDR3 is TGTGCCAGCAGTTTGCGGACAGGGGATTCACCCCTCCACTTT.

There are many counts of this clonotype. The chain joins TRBV29-1 to TRBJ2-7; D assignment may be TRBD1 or TRBD2 (5 bases each). The CDR3 runs to 13 residues. Germline V CDR1 and CDR2: SQVTM, ANQGSEA. Trimming pared 6 bases from V and 2 bases from J, leaving 14 bases between. CDR3 protein: CSVYGTETYEQYF. CDR3 DNA: TGCAGCGTATACGGGACGGAGACCTACGAGCAGTACTTC.

This clonotype showed up just a few times. The chain combines TRBV20-1 with TRBJ2-3; 10 bases fit TRBD2. This CDR3 is built from 14 residues. The germline gives CDR1 DFQATT, CDR2 SNEGSKA (reference sequence). V trimming: 3 bases; J trimming: 3 bases; junction bases outside the gene matches: 3. The CDR3 DNA is TGCAGTGCTAGCCTAGCGGGAGTTACAGATACGCAGTATTTT. Residues: CSASLAGVTDTQYF.

This clonotype appeared many times. This CDR3 reads CASSVTGGLAADNEQFF. The CDR3 nucleotides read TGTGCCAGCAGTGTGACGGGGGGACTAGCGGCTGACAATGAGCAGTTCTTC. This chain uses TRBV2 with TRBJ2-1, with TRBD2 matching over 11 bases. With V trimmed by 4 bases and J by 5 bases, 10 bases remained unmatched. The CDR3 length is 17 residues. Germline CDR1 reads SNHLY; CDR2 reads FYNNEI.

This clonotype was seen at least ten times. The V call is TRBV20-1, the J call TRBJ2-2; D is undetermined. This CDR3 contains 14 residues. V was shortened by 1 base and J by 0 bases, with 6 bases between the two germline ends. In germline, CDR1 is DFQATT, CDR2 SNEGSKA (reference sequence). The CDR3 DNA is TGCAGTGCTAGAGGACGGTCGAACACCGGGGAGCTGTTTTTT. Translating it yields CSARGRSNTGELFF.

There are a few counts of this clonotype. The chain joins TRBV21-1 to TRBJ1-1. TRBV21-1 is given as a pseudogene. This CDR3 has 10 amino acids. Here the CDR3 DNA reads TGTGCCGGAGTATGCGCTGAAGCTTTCTTT. It specifies CAGVCAEAFF.

This clonotype was seen a few times. V and J are TRBV28 and TRBJ2-7; D gene unclear. The germline CDR1 and CDR2 sequences are MDHEN and SYDVKM. This CDR3 comprises 15 residues. Trimming cost V 7 bases and J 0 bases, with 16 bases left between them. CDR3 nucleotides: TGTGCCAGCATCCCCCGAGGACCCTACTCCTACGAGCAGTACTTC. Amino acids: CASIPRGPYSYEQYF.

This clonotype was observed at least ten times. V is TRBV4-1 and J is TRBJ2-6, with TRBD1 matching 7 bases. Germline lookup yields CDR1 MGHRA and CDR2 YSYEKL. The CDR3 contains 19 residues. With 1 base clipped from V and 1 base from J, the junction kept 10 bases outside the gene matches. The CDR3 DNA reads as TGCGCCAGCAGCCAAGGGTCGAGCAGGGGGTTGTCTGGGGCCAACGTCCTGACTTTC. Protein: CASSQGSSRGLSGANVLTF.

This clonotype was seen many times. This chain connects TRBV29-1 to TRBJ2-1; 7 nucleotides align to TRBD1. After removal of 6 bases from V and 10 bases from J, the junction contained 9 bases not matched to a gene. This CDR3 comprises 12 residues. The germline V gene encodes CDR1 SQVTM and CDR2 ANQGSEA. CDR3 residues: CSVGQRQGEQFF. CDR3 nucleotides: TGCAGCGTCGGGCAGAGACAGGGAGAGCAGTTCTTC.

This clonotype appeared many times. V and J are TRBV20-1 and TRBJ2-7; D possibly corresponds to TRBD1 (5 bases). The germline V gene encodes CDR1 DFQATT and CDR2 SNEGSKA (reference sequence). Trimming cost V 0 bases and J 4 bases, with 13 bases left between them. This CDR3 comprises 14 residues. CDR3 nucleotides: TGCAGTGCTAGAGAGGTACAGGCCTGGTACGAGCAGTACTTC. This translates into CSAREVQAWYEQYF.

Many counts were recorded for this clonotype. The chain recombines TRBV7-9 with TRBJ1-1; no clear D gene. Germline-derived CDR1 and CDR2 are SEHNR and FQNEAQ (reference sequence). This CDR3 is 14 amino acids long. Between the trimmed V and J ends, which lost 5 bases and 1 base, there was a span of 11 bases. This CDR3 reads CASSRDIENTEAFF. The CDR3 DNA reads as TGTGCCAGCAGCCGCGACATAGAGAACACTGAAGCTTTCTTT. The whole variable domain, filled in from reference TRBV7-9 and TRBJ1-1, reads DTGVSQNPRHKITKRGQNVTFRCDPISEHNRLYWYRQTLGQGPEFLTYFQNEAQLEKSRLLSDRFSAERPKGSFSTLEIQRTEQGDSAMYLCASSRDIENTEAFFGQGTRLTVV.

This clonotype showed up many times. The rearrangement links TRBV6-2 or TRBV6-3 to TRBJ1-2; D gene unclear. This CDR3 is 13 amino acids long. V was trimmed by 2 bases and J by 4 bases, leaving 8 bases between them. CDR1 is MNHEY, CDR2 SVGEGT, per germline. The CDR3 reads CASSYPGSYGYTF. The CDR3 DNA is TGTGCCAGCAGTTACCCGGGAAGCTATGGCTACACCTTC.

V gene TRBV3-1 combines with J gene TRBJ2-3; 15 bases align to TRBD2. Trimming cost V 3 bases and J 1 base; bases outside gene matches: 11. The CDR3 sequence is 20 residues long. CDR1 and CDR2 from the germline V gene are LGHDT and YNNKEL (reference sequence). The CDR3 DNA follows: TGTGCCAGCAGCCATGGACTAGCGGGAGGGCTTATCGCTCGCACAGATACGCAGTATTTT. Amino acid sequence: CASSHGLAGGLIARTDTQYF.

This clonotype was seen only once. The chain joins TRBV28 to TRBJ2-7; 8 bases agree with TRBD1. Germline lookup yields CDR1 MDHEN and CDR2 SYDVKM. After removal of 3 bases from V and 1 base from J, the junction contained 5 bases not matched to a gene. The CDR3 extends over 15 amino acids. The CDR3 DNA reads as TGTGCCAGCAGTTTCCCGGACAGGGATTCCTACGAGCAGTACTTC. Translated, it gives CASSFPDRDSYEQYF. The complete variable domain, with remaining parts taken from reference TRBV28 and TRBJ2-7, reads DVKVTQSSRYLVKRTGEKVFLECVQDMDHENMFWYRQDPGLGLRLIYFSYDVKMKEKGDIPEGYSVSREKKERFSLILESASTNQTSMYLCASSFPDRDSYEQYFGPGTRLTVT.

This clonotype was detected only a few times. This sequence joins TRBV7-8 and TRBJ2-7, with D maybe TRBD1 (6 bases). Germline V gene sequence: CDR1 SGHVS, CDR2 FQNEAQ. CDR3 length equals 13 residues. V was trimmed by 5 bases and J by 2 bases, leaving 10 bases between them. The CDR3 DNA reads as TGTGCCAGCAGCACCGGACAGACCTACGAGCAGTACTTC. Its protein product is CASSTGQTYEQYF.

The J gene is TRBJ1-1, the V gene TRBV5-1; perhaps TRBD1 as D (6 bases). The germline CDR1 and CDR2 sequences are SGHRS and YFSETQ. CDR3 length: 15 residues. V was pared by 5 bases and J by 0 bases, with 14 bases between. CDR3 sequence (DNA): TGCGCCAGCAGTTGGGACGGGGGCATGAACACTGAAGCTTTCTTT. This translates into CASSWDGGMNTEAFF.

This clonotype was recorded a few times. V is TRBV28 and J is TRBJ1-5; D is unresolved. This CDR3 is 14 amino acids long. V was trimmed by 7 bases and J by 4 bases, leaving 14 bases between them. Germline lookup yields CDR1 MDHEN and CDR2 SYDVKM. The CDR3 DNA sequence: TGTGCCAGCACCGAGGGCAGTTTGAATCAGCCCCAGCATTTT. This encodes CASTEGSLNQPQHF.

This clonotype was seen repeatedly, ten times or more. The V gene is TRBV29-1, the J gene TRBJ2-1; 10 bases agree with TRBD1. In germline, CDR1 is SQVTM, CDR2 ANQGSEA. After removal of 1 base from V and 5 bases from J, the junction contained 5 bases not matched to a gene. This CDR3 spans 15 amino acids. The CDR3 DNA follows: TGCAGCGTTGAAGTGGACAGGGGGACTAACAATGAGCAGTTCTTC. It yields the protein CSVEVDRGTNNEQFF.

This clonotype was counted many times. This rearrangement joins TRBV7-3 to TRBJ2-1; 7 bases are shared with TRBD2. This CDR3 has 15 residues. Germline CDR1 is SGHTA and CDR2 is FQGTGA. J was trimmed by 7 bases and V by 1 base; bases with no gene match: 7. The CDR3 loop reads CASSLNGGSGNEQFF. The CDR3, as DNA: TGTGCCAGCAGCTTAAACGGCGGGAGTGGGAATGAGCAGTTCTTC.

The chain joins TRBV24-1 to TRBJ2-1; 7 nucleotides match TRBD1. In germline, CDR1 is KGHDR, CDR2 SFDVKD. This CDR3 contains 14 residues. Trimming cost V 5 bases and J 7 bases; bases outside gene matches: 7. The CDR3 sequence is CATSVNRGRNEQFF. CDR3 nucleotides: TGTGCCACCAGTGTGAACAGGGGTAGGAATGAGCAGTTCTTC.

The table lists this clonotype with a few counts. The V gene is TRBV27, the J gene TRBJ2-7; the D gene is possibly TRBD1 (5 bases). The CDR3 consists of 13 residues. Trimming cost V 5 bases and J 2 bases, with 10 bases left between them. In germline, CDR1 is MNHEY, CDR2 SMNVEV (reference sequence). CDR3 sequence: CASSQQGAYEQYF. In DNA form, the CDR3 reads TGTGCCAGCAGTCAGCAGGGCGCCTACGAGCAGTACTTC.

This clonotype came up a few times. The chain carries TRBV15 and TRBJ2-1, with D perhaps matching TRBD1 (6 bases). Germline loops: CDR1 LNHNV, CDR2 YYDKDF (reference sequence). The CDR3 covers 15 residues. V was cut by 3 bases and J by 6 bases, with 15 bases left in between. As DNA, the CDR3 is TGTGCCACCAGCAGGGACAGCATGGGTATCAATGAGCAGTTCTTC. Its protein is CATSRDSMGINEQFF. The entire variable domain, with the rest obtained from reference TRBV15 and TRBJ2-1, is as follows: DAMVIQNPRYQVTQFGKPVTLSCSQTLNHNVMYWYQQKSSQAPKLLFHYYDKDFNNEADTPDNFQSRRPNTSFCFLDIRSPGLGDTAMYLCATSRDSMGINEQFFGPGTRLTVL.